This is a list of T cell receptor beta chains from one sample in a study of blood T cell dynamics during melanoma immunotherapy. Generated by immunoSEQ multiplex PCR, the TCRdb table keeps only in-frame clones and is missing some. The sample has 20,000 to 25,000 clones, 89% seen once. Sequenced material: blood, taken from a patient treated with checkpoint blockade. These receptors originate from a human donor with melanoma. Both conserved end residues are part of each CDR3. The D gene is left open where the match is weak. Size is stated for part of the rows, as once, few or many counts, or as a class when the clone is expanded.

cdr3_aa cdr3_nt j_call clone_size d_call v_call
CASSETWHRLGNEQFF TGTGCCAGCAGTGAAACCTGGCACAGGCTGGGTAATGAGCAGTTCTTC TRBJ2-1 - - TRBV6-1
CASSRSSSYNSPLHF TGTGCCAGCAGCCGTAGCTCCTCCTATAATTCACCCCTCCACTTT TRBJ1-6 - - TRBV5-4
CASSLAGQGSNQPQHF TGCGCCAGCAGCTTGGCCGGACAGGGTAGCAATCAGCCCCAGCATTTT TRBJ1-5 - TRBD1 TRBV5-1
CASSGGTLGNTIYF TGTGCCAGCAGTGGCGGGACACTTGGAAACACCATATATTTT TRBJ1-3 few - TRBV28
CASSLLTGNTGELFF TGTGCCAGCAGCTTATTGACAGGGAACACCGGGGAGCTGTTTTTT TRBJ2-2 - - TRBV7-3
CASSFDSTWEDYGYTF TGTGCCAGCAGCTTCGATTCGACATGGGAGGACTATGGCTACACCTTC TRBJ1-2 few - TRBV4-2
CASSYSIAGGDEQYF TGTGCCAGCAGTTACTCGATTGCGGGGGGTGACGAGCAGTACTTC TRBJ2-7 - TRBD2 TRBV6-5
CASSADRGLNTEAFF TGTGCCAGCTCAGCTGACAGGGGCCTGAACACTGAAGCTTTCTTT TRBJ1-1 - TRBD1 TRBV18
CSVDRGQETQYF TGCAGCGTTGACAGGGGCCAAGAGACCCAGTACTTC TRBJ2-5 - - TRBV29-1
CASSLDLGPEAFF TGCGCCAGCAGCTTGGATTTGGGACCTGAAGCTTTCTTT TRBJ1-1 - - TRBV5-1
CASSRDLTGSGEQYF TGTGCCAGCTCACGAGACCTGACAGGGTCGGGCGAGCAGTACTTC TRBJ2-7 - TRBD1 TRBV18
CASSTAGTGGERYGYTF TGTGCCAGTAGTACAGCCGGGACAGGGGGCGAGAGGTATGGCTACACCTTC TRBJ1-2 - TRBD1 TRBV19
CASSLGAVGYTF TGTGCCAGCAGCTTAGGGGCAGTCGGCTACACCTTC TRBJ1-2 - - TRBV11-2
CASSQGQGNYGYTF TGCGCCAGCAGCCAGGGACAGGGGAACTATGGCTACACCTTC TRBJ1-2 once TRBD1 TRBV5-1
CASSLRGATGLNTEAFF TGTGCCAGCAGCTTAAGGGGGGCGACAGGGCTGAACACTGAAGCTTTCTTT TRBJ1-1 - TRBD1 TRBV7-8
CASSPQWTGVPAFF TGTGCCAGCAGCCCTCAGTGGACAGGGGTCCCAGCTTTCTTT TRBJ1-1 - TRBD1 TRBV7-8
CASSGHLRTEAFF TGTGCCAGCAGCGGCCATTTGAGGACTGAAGCTTTCTTT TRBJ1-1 - - TRBV14
CASRRTGASYEQYF TGCGCCAGCAGAAGGACAGGGGCCTCCTACGAGCAGTACTTC TRBJ2-7 - TRBD1 TRBV5-1
CAWSRNPNNYGYTF TGTGCCTGGAGTAGAAACCCTAATAACTATGGCTACACCTTC TRBJ1-2 - - TRBV30
CASSLASAAGELFF TGTGCCAGCAGCTTAGCTAGCGCGGCCGGGGAGCTGTTTTTT TRBJ2-2 - - TRBV7-9
CASSFSASGQETQYF TGTGCCAGCAGCTTTTCGGCTAGCGGCCAAGAGACCCAGTACTTC TRBJ2-5 - TRBD2 TRBV7-9
CASRDPSGANVLTF TGTGCCAGTCGGGATCCATCAGGGGCCAACGTCCTGACTTTC TRBJ2-6 - - TRBV28
CASSMGDRGQYF TGTGCCAGTAGTATGGGGGACAGAGGGCAGTATTTT TRBJ2-3 - TRBD1 TRBV19
CASSGRALNTEAFF TGTGCCAGCAGCGGCAGGGCGTTGAACACTGAAGCTTTCTTT TRBJ1-1 - - TRBV5-8
CASRGGIYEQYF TGTGCCAGCAGGGGGGGAATCTACGAGCAGTACTTC TRBJ2-7 - - TRBV2
CAWGGQGNTEAFF TGTGCCTGGGGGGGACAGGGGAACACTGAAGCTTTCTTT TRBJ1-1 - TRBD1 TRBV30